A selection of T cell receptor beta chains follows, all from one sample in a study of early stage breast cancer tumors. Sequencing was performed with immunoSEQ multiplex PCR; in TCRdb, only in-frame clones are kept and a portion is missing. The data hold about 69,000 clones, with approximately 80% observed a single time. Sequenced material: blood. The receptors derive from a middle-aged person with breast cancer. CDR3s include the opening cysteine and the closing phenylalanine or tryptophan. Fields, in order: V gene, J gene, CDR3 protein.

TRBV28	TRBJ1-5	CASSPRVNQPQHF
TRBV7-2	TRBJ2-5	CASSLGDRDIETQYF
TRBV27	TRBJ1-4	CASSLGQGSSKLFF
TRBV28	TRBJ2-6	CASSRGGSGANVLTF
TRBV5-1	TRBJ2-5	CASSSQETQYF
TRBV11-1	TRBJ2-2	CASSLRGANTGELFF
TRBV11-2	TRBJ2-5	CASSLDGTQETQYF
TRBV5-1	TRBJ2-1	CASLRGNEQFF
TRBV18	TRBJ2-3	CASYTRAAGGPTDTQYF
TRBV29-1	TRBJ1-2	CSVEERRGGSYGYTF